This T cell receptor (beta chain) was documented in a study of T cell changes during pregnancy in multiple sclerosis. Sequencing was performed with immunoSEQ multiplex PCR; in TCRdb, only in-frame clones are kept and a portion is missing. The profile shows 100,000 or so clones, more than 90% of them singletons. V was pared by 6 bases and J by 2 bases, with 10 bases between. The CDR3 length is 13 residues. Germline V gene data show CDR1 as KGHSH and CDR2 as LQKENI. This clone occurred once. V usage is TRBV18 and J usage is TRBJ1-2, with D hard to call. The receptor was isolated from a female donor with multiple sclerosis, enrolled in a pregnancy study. This specimen consisted of peripheral blood, obtained in the second trimester of pregnancy. CDR3 protein: CASSQKSNYGYTF. CDR3 coding DNA: TGTGCCAGCTCGCAGAAATCCAACTATGGCTACACCTTC.